Listed here are 12 T cell receptor beta chains from one sample, sequenced in a study of CD8 T cells in ankylosing spondylitis. MiXCR was run by TCRdb on the 5' RACE reads, yielding one entry per CDR3 protein. This sample has 220,000 or so distinct CDR3 sequences, with more than 9% found just once. The sequencing input was blood, either unsorted or a sorted T cell fraction (not recorded which). The origin of the receptors is a male donor with ankylosing spondylitis or in good health (not recorded which).

This clonotype was picked up many times. This rearrangement joins TRBV20-1 to TRBJ2-5; TRBD2 matches 11 bases. Germline CDR1 reads DFQATT; CDR2 reads SNEGSKA (reference sequence). Trimming took 6 bases from V and 6 from J; bases not matched to a gene: 9. CDR3 length: 14 amino acids. The CDR3 DNA follows: TGCAGTGCCCTGAAGACTAGCGGGGCTCAGACCCAGTACTTC. It specifies CSALKTSGAQTQYF.

This clonotype was recorded a few times. The chain links TRBV28 to TRBJ1-1; no clear D gene. The germline V and J ends were trimmed by 6 bases and 0 bases, with 11 bases remaining between them. The germline V gene has CDR1 MDHEN and CDR2 SYDVKM. This CDR3 contains 14 residues. CDR3 sequence: CASRTPIMNTEAFF. For the CDR3, the DNA is TGTGCCAGCAGGACACCTATCATGAACACTGAAGCTTTCTTT.

This clonotype was counted once. This chain joins TRBV29-1 and TRBJ1-1; tentatively, D is TRBD1 (5 bases). Looked up from germline, CDR1 is SQVTM and CDR2 is ANQGSEA. The CDR3 is 13 residues long. Trimming stripped 4 bases from V and 0 bases from J, with 9 bases between. In DNA, the CDR3 is TGCAGCGTTGGTCGGGACCTGAACACTGAAGCTTTCTTT. It specifies CSVGRDLNTEAFF.

This chain joins TRBV7-2 and TRBJ1-6, with D possibly being TRBD1 (5 bases). Trimming took 3 bases from V and 8 from J, leaving 11 bases between them. This CDR3 spans 14 amino acids. The V gene's germline CDR1 is SGHTA and CDR2 FQGNSA. The CDR3 DNA follows: TGTGCCAGCAGCTTCCGCAGGGATGATTCACCCCTCCACTTT. Protein sequence: CASSFRRDDSPLHF.

This clonotype has a count of ten or more. V and J are TRBV7-2 and TRBJ2-7, with D uncertain. Germline V gene data show CDR1 as SGHTA and CDR2 as FQGNSA. Trimming took 5 bases from V and 6 from J, leaving 17 bases between them. The CDR3 has 14 amino acids. This chain's CDR3 is CASSPATDAGEQYF. In DNA form, the CDR3 reads TGTGCCAGCAGCCCGGCTACAGATGCCGGCGAGCAGTACTTC.

The genes are TRBV20-1 and TRBJ2-5; unclear D gene. The CDR3 runs 13 residues. Between the trimmed V and J ends, which lost 3 bases and 5 bases, there was a span of 13 bases. Germline V gives CDR1 DFQATT, CDR2 SNEGSKA (reference sequence). The CDR3 DNA reads as TGCAGTGCTAGGACCACCGCAGTGGAGACCCAGTACTTC. Its protein is CSARTTAVETQYF.

The chain has TRBV7-9 and TRBJ1-1; TRBD1 is a possible D gene (5 bases). Germline CDR1 is SEHNR and CDR2 is FQNEAQ (reference sequence). Trimming took 5 bases from V and 1 from J, leaving 11 bases between them. CDR3 size: 14 residues. Here the CDR3 DNA reads TGTGCCAGCAGCACCAGGGTGCAGAACACTGAAGCTTTCTTT. Protein sequence: CASSTRVQNTEAFF.

The sample holds many counts of this clonotype. The V call is TRBV5-6, the J call TRBJ2-2, with D perhaps TRBD1 (6 bases). The CDR3 spans 14 residues. The V and J ends lost 2 bases and 6 bases respectively, with 11 bases between them. CDR1 is SGHDT, CDR2 YYEEEE, per germline. The DNA of the CDR3 is TGTGCCAGCAGCTTACGGACAGCCGCCGGGGAGCTGTTTTTT. Its protein is CASSLRTAAGELFF.

At least ten counts were recorded for this clonotype. The chain employs TRBV6-5 and TRBJ1-4, with 8 bases aligning to TRBD1. Germline V CDR1 and CDR2: MNHEY, SVGAGI. The V gene end was trimmed by 0 bases and the J gene end by 10 bases; junction bases not matched to a gene: 7. The CDR3 is made up of 15 amino acids. CDR3 coding DNA: TGTGCCAGCAGTTACTCATCGGCAGGGGGCGGAAAACTGTTTTTT. Amino acid sequence: CASSYSSAGGGKLFF.

This clonotype turned up a few times. The chain has TRBV9 and TRBJ2-7, with D tentatively TRBD1 or TRBD2 (5 bases each). The germline V gene encodes CDR1 SGDLS and CDR2 YYNGEE. V lost 0 bases to trimming and J lost 0 bases, with 13 bases between them. The CDR3 runs to 16 residues. CDR3 DNA: TGTGCCAGCAGCGTAGGGTCCGGGACGGGCTCCTACGAGCAGTACTTC. Protein: CASSVGSGTGSYEQYF.

This sequence joins TRBV20-1 and TRBJ2-1; weak D call: TRBD1 (5 bases). Between the trimmed V and J ends, which lost 5 bases and 0 bases, there was a span of 23 bases. This CDR3 has 18 amino acids. Germline CDR1 and CDR2: DFQATT and SNEGSKA (reference sequence). The CDR3, as DNA: TGCAGTGCTCCTGATCCCGGCGCAGGGTCGAGCTCCTACAATGAGCAGTTCTTC. Translating it yields CSAPDPGAGSSSYNEQFF.

This clonotype was counted at least ten times. The CDR3 DNA reads TGTGCCAGCAGTTTTAGGGGGAAGGACACTGAAGCTTTCTTT. As protein: CASSFRGKDTEAFF. The rearrangement joins TRBV12-3 or TRBV12-4 to TRBJ1-1, with TRBD1 as a possible D gene (6 bases). The CDR3 runs to 14 residues. Trimming removed 3 bases from V and 3 bases from J, with 11 bases in between.